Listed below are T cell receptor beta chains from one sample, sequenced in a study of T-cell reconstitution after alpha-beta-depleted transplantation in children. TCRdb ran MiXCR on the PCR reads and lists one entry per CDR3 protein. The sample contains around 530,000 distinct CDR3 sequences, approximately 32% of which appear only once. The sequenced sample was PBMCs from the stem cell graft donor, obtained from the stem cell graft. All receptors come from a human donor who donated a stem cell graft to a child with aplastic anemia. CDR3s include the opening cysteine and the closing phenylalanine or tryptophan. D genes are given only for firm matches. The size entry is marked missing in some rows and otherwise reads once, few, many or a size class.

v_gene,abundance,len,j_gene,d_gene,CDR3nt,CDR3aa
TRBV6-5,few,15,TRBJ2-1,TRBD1,TGTGCCAGCAGTTCCGACAGGGGTGGGAACAATGAGCAGTTCTTC,CASSSDRGGNNEQFF
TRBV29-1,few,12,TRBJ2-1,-,TGCAGCGTTGACAGGAGCCCCAATGAGCAGTTCTTC,CSVDRSPNEQFF
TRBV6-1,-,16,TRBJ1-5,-,TGTGCCAGCAGTACCCCGGGGTGGTATAGCAATCAGCCCCAGCATTTT,CASSTPGWYSNQPQHF
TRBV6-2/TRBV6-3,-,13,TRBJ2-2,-,TGTGCCAGCGATACACCTTTAGGGGGGGAGCTGTTTTTT,CASDTPLGGELFF
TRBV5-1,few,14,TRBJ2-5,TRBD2,TGCGCCAGCAGCGTTAGCGGGGACAAAGAGACCCAGTACTTC,CASSVSGDKETQYF
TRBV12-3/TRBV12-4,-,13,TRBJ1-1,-,TGTGCCAGCAGTTTACCCAGGGTTACTGAAGCTTTCTTT,CASSLPRVTEAFF
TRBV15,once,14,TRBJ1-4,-,TGTGCCACCAGCACCTCAGGATGGGTAGAAAAACTGTTTTTT,CATSTSGWVEKLFF
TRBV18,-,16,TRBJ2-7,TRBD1,TGTGCCAGCTCACCAGTTGGTGGGACAGGGGGCTACGAGCAGTACTTC,CASSPVGGTGGYEQYF
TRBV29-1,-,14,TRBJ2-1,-,TGCAGCGTATCGGGAGTAACGGCCTACAATGAGCAGTTCTTC,CSVSGVTAYNEQFF
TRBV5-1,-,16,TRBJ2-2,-,TGCGCCAGCAGCCCCCCCCAGAGCCAGGGAACAGGGGAGCTGTTTTTT,CASSPPQSQGTGELFF
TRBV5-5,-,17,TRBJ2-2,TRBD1,TGTGCCAGCAGCGCGGACGTTGGGACAGCGAACACCGGGGAGCTGTTTTTT,CASSADVGTANTGELFF
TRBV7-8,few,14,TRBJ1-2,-,TGTGCCAGCACCCTCGAGGCAGGGGTGTATGGCTACACCTTC,CASTLEAGVYGYTF
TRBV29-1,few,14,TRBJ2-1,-,TGCAGCGTCCTAAAGGCAGGGGAACCCAATGAGCAGTTCTTC,CSVLKAGEPNEQFF
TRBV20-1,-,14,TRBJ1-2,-,TGCAGTGCTAGAGATTCAGGCTCAAACTATGGCTACACCTTC,CSARDSGSNYGYTF
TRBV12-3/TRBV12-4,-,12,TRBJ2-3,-,TGTGCCAGCAGCTCTACCCCGGATACGCAGTATTTT,CASSSTPDTQYF
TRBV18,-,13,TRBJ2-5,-,TGTGCCAGCTCACCCAACAACCAAGAGACCCAGTACTTC,CASSPNNQETQYF
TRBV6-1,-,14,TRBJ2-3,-,TGTGCCAGCAGTCAACCGGGCTCTCGAGATACGCAGTATTTT,CASSQPGSRDTQYF
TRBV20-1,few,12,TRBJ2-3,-,TGCAGTGCTAGGAAAAACAGGGATACGCAGTATTTT,CSARKNRDTQYF
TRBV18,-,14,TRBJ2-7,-,TGTGCCAGCAAGAGGACGGATAATTCCTACGAGCAGTACTTC,CASKRTDNSYEQYF
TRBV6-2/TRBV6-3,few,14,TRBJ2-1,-,TGTGCCAGCACGTCCTCGGACCCCTACAATGAGCAGTTCTTC,CASTSSDPYNEQFF
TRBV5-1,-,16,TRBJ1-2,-,TGCGCCAGCAGCTTGGAGAATGCCGGTGCCAACTATGGCTACACCTTC,CASSLENAGANYGYTF
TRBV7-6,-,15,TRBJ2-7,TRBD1,TGTGCCAGCAGCTTAGGCAGGGGGCGGGTCGACGAGCAGTACTTC,CASSLGRGRVDEQYF
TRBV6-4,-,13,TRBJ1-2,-,TGTGCCAGCAGTGACAGGGCAGCAGGTGGCTACACCTTC,CASSDRAAGGYTF
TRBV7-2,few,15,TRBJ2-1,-,TGTGCCAGCAGCTCTTCTGTCGTAAGGGTCAATGAGCAGTTCTTC,CASSSSVVRVNEQFF
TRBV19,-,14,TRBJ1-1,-,TGTGCCAGTAGAACTGGGACGGTGAACACTGAAGCTTTCTTT,CASRTGTVNTEAFF
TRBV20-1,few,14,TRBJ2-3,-,TGCAGTGCCCAAGGCTCTATTGGCACAGATACGCAGTATTTT,CSAQGSIGTDTQYF
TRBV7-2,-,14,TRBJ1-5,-,TGTGCCAGTCAAGATACGATTCACAATCAGCCCCAGCATTTT,CASQDTIHNQPQHF
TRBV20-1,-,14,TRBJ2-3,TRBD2,TGCAGTGCTGCAAGCGGGAGGGCGACAGATACGCAGTATTTT,CSAASGRATDTQYF
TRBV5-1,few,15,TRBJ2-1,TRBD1,TGCGCCAGCAGCTTATCATTGGGACAGTACAATGAGCAGTTCTTC,CASSLSLGQYNEQFF
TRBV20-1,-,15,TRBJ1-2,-,TGCAGTGCTAGAGACCCGCTTGGACGCACCTATGGCTACACCTTC,CSARDPLGRTYGYTF
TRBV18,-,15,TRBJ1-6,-,TGTGCCAGCTCACCACAGAGGGACCAGAATTCACCCCTCCACTTT,CASSPQRDQNSPLHF
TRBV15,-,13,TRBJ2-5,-,TGTGCCACCAGCAGCAATTGGGGGGAGACCCAGTACTTC,CATSSNWGETQYF
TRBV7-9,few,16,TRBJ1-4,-,TGTGCCAGCAGCTCACCTGGAGGCCGGTGGGATGAAAAACTGTTTTTT,CASSSPGGRWDEKLFF
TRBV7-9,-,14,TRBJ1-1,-,TGTGCCAGCAGCCCCCCGGGGGGTGGCACTGAAGCTTTCTTT,CASSPPGGGTEAFF
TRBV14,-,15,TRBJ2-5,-,TGTGCCAGCAGCCAAGGCTGGGCACAAGAGGAGACCCAGTACTTC,CASSQGWAQEETQYF
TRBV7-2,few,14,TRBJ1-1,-,TGTGCCAGCAGCTTGTGGGAAAAGAACACTGAAGCTTTCTTT,CASSLWEKNTEAFF
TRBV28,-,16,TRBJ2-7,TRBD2,TGTGCCAGCAGTCCCCTGGGACTAGCGTTCACCTACGAGCAGTACTTC,CASSPLGLAFTYEQYF
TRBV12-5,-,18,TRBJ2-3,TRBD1,TGTGCTAGTGGTTTGGAAAGGACAGGGCTGGTGTACACAGATACGCAGTATTTT,CASGLERTGLVYTDTQYF
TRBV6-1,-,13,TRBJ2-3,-,TGTGCCAGCAGTGAACCTCCCACAGATACGCAGTATTTT,CASSEPPTDTQYF
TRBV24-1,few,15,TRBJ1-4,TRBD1,TGTGCCACCAGTGACCCCGGGACAGGGGACGAAAAACTGTTTTTT,CATSDPGTGDEKLFF
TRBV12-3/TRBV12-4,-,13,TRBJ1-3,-,TGTGCCAGCAGCGGACAACTTGGAAACACCATATATTTT,CASSGQLGNTIYF
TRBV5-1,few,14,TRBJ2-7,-,TGCGCCAGCAGGCCTACCGTTGCTGTCTACGAGCAGTACTTC,CASRPTVAVYEQYF
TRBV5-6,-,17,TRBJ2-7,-,TGTGCCAGCAGCTGGACCCCCGGGGGCGGGAACTCCTACGAGCAGTACTTC,CASSWTPGGGNSYEQYF
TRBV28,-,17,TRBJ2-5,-,TGTGCCAGCAGTTTATATGGCGCGGAGGGTTCCCAAGAGACCCAGTACTTC,CASSLYGAEGSQETQYF
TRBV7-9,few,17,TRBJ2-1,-,TGTGCCAGCAGCCCCTCCCAAAGGGAAATCTCCTACAATGAGCAGTTCTTC,CASSPSQREISYNEQFF
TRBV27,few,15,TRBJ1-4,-,TGTGCCAGCAGCCTGCGGGGACCCCATAATGAAAAACTGTTTTTT,CASSLRGPHNEKLFF